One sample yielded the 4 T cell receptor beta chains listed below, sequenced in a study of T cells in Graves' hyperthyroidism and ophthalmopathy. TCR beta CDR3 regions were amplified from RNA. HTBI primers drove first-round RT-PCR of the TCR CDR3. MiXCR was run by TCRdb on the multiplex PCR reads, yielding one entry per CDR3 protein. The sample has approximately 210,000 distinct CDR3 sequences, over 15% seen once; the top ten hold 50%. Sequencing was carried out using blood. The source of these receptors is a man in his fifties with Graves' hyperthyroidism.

CDR3 in amino acids: CASSGQGGGTEAFF. The DNA for the CDR3 is TGTGCCAGCAGTGGGCAGGGGGGCGGAACTGAAGCTTTCTTT. The rearrangement links TRBV2 to TRBJ1-1; 7 nucleotides match TRBD1. The V segment lost 4 bases and the J segment 5 bases; nucleotides outside the gene matches: 7. CDR3 size: 14 residues. The V gene's germline CDR1 is SNHLY and CDR2 FYNNEI. Looking up the rest from reference TRBV2 and TRBJ1-1 gives the full variable domain: EPEVTQTPSHQVTQMGQEVILRCVPISNHLYFYWYRQILGQKVEFLVSFYNNEISEKSEIFDDQFSVERPDGSNFTLKIRSTKLEDSAMYFCASSGQGGGTEAFFGQGTRLTVV.

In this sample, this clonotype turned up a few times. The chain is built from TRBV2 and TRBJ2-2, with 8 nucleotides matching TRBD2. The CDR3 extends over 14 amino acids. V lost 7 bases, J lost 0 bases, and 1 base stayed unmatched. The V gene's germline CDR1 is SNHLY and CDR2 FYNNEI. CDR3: CASNGRANTGELFF. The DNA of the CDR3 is TGTGCCAGCAACGGGAGGGCGAACACCGGGGAGCTGTTTTTT.

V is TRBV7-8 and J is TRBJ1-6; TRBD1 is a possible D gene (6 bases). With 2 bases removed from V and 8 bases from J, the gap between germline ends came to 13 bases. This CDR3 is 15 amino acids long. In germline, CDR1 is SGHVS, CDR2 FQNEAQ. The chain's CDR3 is CASSLFRQAYSPLHF. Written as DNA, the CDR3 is TGTGCCAGCAGCTTATTTCGACAGGCGTATTCACCCCTCCACTTT.

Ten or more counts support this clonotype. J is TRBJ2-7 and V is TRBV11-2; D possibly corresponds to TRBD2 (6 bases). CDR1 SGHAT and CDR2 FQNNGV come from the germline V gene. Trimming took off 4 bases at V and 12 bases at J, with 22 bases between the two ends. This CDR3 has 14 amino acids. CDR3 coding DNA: TGTGCCAGCAGCTCGCAAACTAGCTTTTGGGGATCGTACTTC. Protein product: CASSSQTSFWGSYF. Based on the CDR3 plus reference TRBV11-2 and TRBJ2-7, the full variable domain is EAGVAQSPRYKIIEKRQSVAFWCNPISGHATLYWYQQILGQGPKLLIQFQNNGVVDDSQLPKDRFSAERLKGVDSTLKIQPAKLEDSAVYLCASSSQTSFWGSYFGPGTRLTVT.